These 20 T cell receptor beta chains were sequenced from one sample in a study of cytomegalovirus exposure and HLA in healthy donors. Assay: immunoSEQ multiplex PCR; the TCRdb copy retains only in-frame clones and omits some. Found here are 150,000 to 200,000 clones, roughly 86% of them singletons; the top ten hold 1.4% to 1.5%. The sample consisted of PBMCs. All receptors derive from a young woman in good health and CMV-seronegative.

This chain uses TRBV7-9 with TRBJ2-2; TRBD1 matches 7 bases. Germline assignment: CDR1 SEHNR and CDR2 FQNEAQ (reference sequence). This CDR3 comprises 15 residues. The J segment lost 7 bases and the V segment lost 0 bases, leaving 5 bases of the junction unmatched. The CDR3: CASSLAGTAYGELFF. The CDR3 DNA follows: TGTGCCAGCAGCTTAGCAGGGACAGCATACGGGGAGCTGTTTTTT.

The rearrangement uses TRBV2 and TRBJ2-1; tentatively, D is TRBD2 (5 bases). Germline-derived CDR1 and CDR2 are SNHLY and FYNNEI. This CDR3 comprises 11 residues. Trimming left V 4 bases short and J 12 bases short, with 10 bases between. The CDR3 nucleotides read TGTGCCAGCAGTGGGGTTAGCGCGCAGTTCTTC. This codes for CASSGVSAQFF.

The CDR3 protein is CSGAVLAKNIQYF. CDR3 DNA: TGCAGCGGAGCTGTGCTAGCCAAAAACATTCAGTACTTC. This chain uses TRBV29-1 with TRBJ2-4; the D is unclear. The CDR3 contains 13 residues. The germline V gene has CDR1 SQVTM and CDR2 ANQGSEA. V was pared by 7 bases and J by 0 bases, with 10 bases between.

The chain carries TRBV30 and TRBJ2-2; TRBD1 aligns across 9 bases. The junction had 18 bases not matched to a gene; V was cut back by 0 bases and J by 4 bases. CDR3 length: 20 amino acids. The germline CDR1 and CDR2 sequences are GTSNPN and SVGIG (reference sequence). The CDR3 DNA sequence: TGTGCCTGGAGTGTATCGGTTTTGAAGTTGGGGACAGGGCGCACCGGGGAGCTGTTTTTT. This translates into CAWSVSVLKLGTGRTGELFF.

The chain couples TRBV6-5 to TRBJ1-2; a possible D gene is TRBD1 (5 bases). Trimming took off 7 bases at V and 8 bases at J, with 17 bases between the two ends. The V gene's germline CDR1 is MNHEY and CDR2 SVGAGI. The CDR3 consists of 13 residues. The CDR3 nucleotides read TGTGCCAGCACTAACGGGGGTAGAAAAGGCTACACCTTC. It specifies CASTNGGRKGYTF.

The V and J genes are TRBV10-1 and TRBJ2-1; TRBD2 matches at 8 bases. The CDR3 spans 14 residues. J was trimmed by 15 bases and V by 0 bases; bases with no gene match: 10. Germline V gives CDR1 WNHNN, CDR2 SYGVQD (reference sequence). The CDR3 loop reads CASSESYEAGARFF. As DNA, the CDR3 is TGCGCCAGCAGTGAGTCGTATGAAGCGGGGGCCCGGTTCTTC.

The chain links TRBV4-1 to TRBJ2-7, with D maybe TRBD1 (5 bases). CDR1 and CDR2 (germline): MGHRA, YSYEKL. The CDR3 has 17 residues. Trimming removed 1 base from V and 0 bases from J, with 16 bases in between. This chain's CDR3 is CASSQVVGAASSYEQYF. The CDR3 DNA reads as TGCGCCAGCAGCCAAGTAGTAGGGGCAGCGAGCTCCTACGAGCAGTACTTC.

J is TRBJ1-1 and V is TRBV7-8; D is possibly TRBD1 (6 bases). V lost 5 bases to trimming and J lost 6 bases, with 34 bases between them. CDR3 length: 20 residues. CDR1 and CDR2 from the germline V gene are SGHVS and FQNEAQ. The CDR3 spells CASSEGRTVYARRSSAEAFF. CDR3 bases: TGTGCCAGCAGCGAAGGAAGGACAGTTTACGCAAGGAGGAGTAGCGCTGAAGCTTTCTTT. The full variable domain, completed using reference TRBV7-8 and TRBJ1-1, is GAGVSQSPRYKVAKRGQDVALRCDPISGHVSLFWYQQALGQGPEFLTYFQNEAQLDKSGLPSDRFFAERPEGSVSTLKIQRTQQEDSAVYLCASSEGRTVYARRSSAEAFFGQGTRLTVV.

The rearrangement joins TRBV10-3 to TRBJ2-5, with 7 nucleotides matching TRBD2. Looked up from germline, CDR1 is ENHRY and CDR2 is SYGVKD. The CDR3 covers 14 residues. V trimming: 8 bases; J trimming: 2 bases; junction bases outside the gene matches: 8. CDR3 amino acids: CAIGQRGPQETQYF. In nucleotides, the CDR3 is TGTGCCATCGGTCAGCGGGGCCCTCAAGAGACCCAGTACTTC.

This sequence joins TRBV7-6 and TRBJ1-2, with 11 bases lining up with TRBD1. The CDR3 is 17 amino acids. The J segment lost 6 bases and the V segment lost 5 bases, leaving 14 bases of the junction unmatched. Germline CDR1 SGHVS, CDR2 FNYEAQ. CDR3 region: CASSPLGQGALVHGYTF. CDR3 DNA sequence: TGTGCCAGCAGCCCATTAGGACAGGGGGCTCTTGTCCATGGCTACACCTTC.

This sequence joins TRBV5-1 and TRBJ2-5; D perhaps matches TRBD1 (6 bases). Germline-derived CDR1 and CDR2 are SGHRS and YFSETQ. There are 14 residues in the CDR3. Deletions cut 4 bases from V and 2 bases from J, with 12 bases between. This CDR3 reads CASSRQGHQETQYF. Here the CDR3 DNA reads TGCGCCAGCAGCCGCCAGGGGCATCAAGAGACCCAGTACTTC.

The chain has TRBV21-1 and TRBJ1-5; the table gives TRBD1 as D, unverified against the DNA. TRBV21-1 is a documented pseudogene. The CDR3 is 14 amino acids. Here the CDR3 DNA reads TGTGCCAGTTATCCGGGACAGCGAAATCAGCCCCAGCATTTT. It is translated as CASYPGQRNQPQHF.

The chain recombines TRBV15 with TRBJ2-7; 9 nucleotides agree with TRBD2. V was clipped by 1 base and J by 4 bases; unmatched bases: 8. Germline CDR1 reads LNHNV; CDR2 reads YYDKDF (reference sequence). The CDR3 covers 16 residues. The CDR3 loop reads CATSRAGTSKSYEQYF. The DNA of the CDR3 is TGTGCCACCAGCAGAGCTGGGACTAGCAAGTCTTACGAGCAGTACTTC. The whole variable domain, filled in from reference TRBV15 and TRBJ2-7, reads DAMVIQNPRYQVTQFGKPVTLSCSQTLNHNVMYWYQQKSSQAPKLLFHYYDKDFNNEADTPDNFQSRRPNTSFCFLDIRSPGLGDTAMYLCATSRAGTSKSYEQYFGPGTRLTVT.

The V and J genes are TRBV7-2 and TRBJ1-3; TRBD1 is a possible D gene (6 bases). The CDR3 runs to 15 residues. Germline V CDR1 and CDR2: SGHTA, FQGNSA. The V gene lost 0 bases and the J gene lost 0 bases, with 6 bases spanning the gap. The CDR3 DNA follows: TGTGCCAGCAGCTTAGCAGGGGGCTCTGGAAACACCATATATTTT. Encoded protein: CASSLAGGSGNTIYF.

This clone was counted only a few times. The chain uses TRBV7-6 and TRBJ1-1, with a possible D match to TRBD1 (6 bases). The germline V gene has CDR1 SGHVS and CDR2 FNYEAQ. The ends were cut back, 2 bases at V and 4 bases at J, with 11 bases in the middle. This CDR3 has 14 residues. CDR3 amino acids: CASSLNTGSTEAFF. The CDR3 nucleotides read TGTGCCAGCAGCTTAAACACAGGGTCCACTGAAGCTTTCTTT.

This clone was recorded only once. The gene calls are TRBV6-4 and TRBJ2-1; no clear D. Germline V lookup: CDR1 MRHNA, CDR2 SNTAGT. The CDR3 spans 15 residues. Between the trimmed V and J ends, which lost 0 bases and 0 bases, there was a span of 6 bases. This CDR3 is CASSDSTGSYNEQFF. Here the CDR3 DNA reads TGTGCCAGCAGTGACTCGACTGGCTCCTACAATGAGCAGTTCTTC.

CDR3 sequence reads: CASSQGRETFQETQYF. The CDR3, as DNA: TGTGCCAGCAGCCAAGGGCGGGAGACTTTCCAAGAGACCCAGTACTTC. The chain links TRBV4-2 to TRBJ2-5; 7 bases match TRBD2. V trimming: 1 base; J trimming: 1 base; junction bases outside the gene matches: 6. Germline CDR1 is LGHNA and CDR2 is YNFKEQ. The CDR3 length is 16 residues.

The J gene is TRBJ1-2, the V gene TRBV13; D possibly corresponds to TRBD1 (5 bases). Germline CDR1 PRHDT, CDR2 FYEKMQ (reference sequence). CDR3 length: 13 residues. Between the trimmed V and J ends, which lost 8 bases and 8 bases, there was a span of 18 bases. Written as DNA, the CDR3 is TGTGCCAGCTTTCTACGCGGGGGAGGCGGCTACACCTTC. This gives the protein CASFLRGGGGYTF.

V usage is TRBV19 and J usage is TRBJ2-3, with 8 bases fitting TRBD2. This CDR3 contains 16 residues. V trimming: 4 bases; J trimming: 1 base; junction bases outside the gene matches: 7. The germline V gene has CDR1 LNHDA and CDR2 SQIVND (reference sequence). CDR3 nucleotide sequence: TGTGCCAGTAGTACGCTCGGGAGGGGGGGCACAGATACGCAGTATTTT. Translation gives CASSTLGRGGTDTQYF.

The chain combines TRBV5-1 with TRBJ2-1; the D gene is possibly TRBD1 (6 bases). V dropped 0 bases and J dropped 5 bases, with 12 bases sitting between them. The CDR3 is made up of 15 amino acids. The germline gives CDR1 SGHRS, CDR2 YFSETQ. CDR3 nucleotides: TGCGCCAGCAGCTTGGCCGGACAGAAAAACAATGAGCAGTTCTTC. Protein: CASSLAGQKNNEQFF.